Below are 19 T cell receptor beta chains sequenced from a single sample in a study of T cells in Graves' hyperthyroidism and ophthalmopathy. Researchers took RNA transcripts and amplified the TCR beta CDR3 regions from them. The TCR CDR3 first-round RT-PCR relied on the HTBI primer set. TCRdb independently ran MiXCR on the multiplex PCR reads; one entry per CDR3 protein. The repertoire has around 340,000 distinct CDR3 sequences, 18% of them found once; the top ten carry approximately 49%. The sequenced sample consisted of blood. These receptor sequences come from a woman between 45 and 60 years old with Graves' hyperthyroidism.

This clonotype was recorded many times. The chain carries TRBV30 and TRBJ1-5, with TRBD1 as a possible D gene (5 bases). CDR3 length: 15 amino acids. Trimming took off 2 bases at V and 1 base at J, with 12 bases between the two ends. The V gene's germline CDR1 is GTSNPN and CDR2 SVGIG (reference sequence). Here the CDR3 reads CAWSLGDRSNQPQHF. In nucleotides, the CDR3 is TGTGCCTGGAGTCTGGGGGATAGGAGCAATCAGCCCCAGCATTTT.

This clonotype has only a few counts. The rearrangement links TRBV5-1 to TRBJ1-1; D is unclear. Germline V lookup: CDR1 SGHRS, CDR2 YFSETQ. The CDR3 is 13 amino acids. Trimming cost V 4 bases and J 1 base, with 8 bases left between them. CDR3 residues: CASSHPSNTEAFF. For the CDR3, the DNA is TGCGCCAGCAGCCACCCATCGAACACTGAAGCTTTCTTT.

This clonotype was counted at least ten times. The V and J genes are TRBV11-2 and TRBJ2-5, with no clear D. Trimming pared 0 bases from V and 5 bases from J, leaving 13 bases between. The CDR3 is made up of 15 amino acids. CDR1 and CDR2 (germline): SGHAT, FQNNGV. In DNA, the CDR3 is TGTGCCAGCAGCTTAGAATGGCGCCCCGGGGAGACCCAGTACTTC. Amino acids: CASSLEWRPGETQYF.

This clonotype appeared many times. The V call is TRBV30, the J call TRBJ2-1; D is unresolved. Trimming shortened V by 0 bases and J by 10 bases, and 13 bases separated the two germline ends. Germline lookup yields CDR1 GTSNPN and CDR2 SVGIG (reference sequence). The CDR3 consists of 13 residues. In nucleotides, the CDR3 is TGTGCCTGGAGTGTAGGGCCCGACCTAGAGCAGTTCTTC. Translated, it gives CAWSVGPDLEQFF.

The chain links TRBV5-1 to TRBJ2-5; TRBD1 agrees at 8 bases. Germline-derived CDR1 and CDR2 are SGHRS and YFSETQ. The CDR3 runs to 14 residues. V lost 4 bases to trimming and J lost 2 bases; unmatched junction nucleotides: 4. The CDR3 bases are TGCGCCAGCAGCGAGAGGACAGGGCAAGAGACCCAGTACTTC. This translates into CASSERTGQETQYF.

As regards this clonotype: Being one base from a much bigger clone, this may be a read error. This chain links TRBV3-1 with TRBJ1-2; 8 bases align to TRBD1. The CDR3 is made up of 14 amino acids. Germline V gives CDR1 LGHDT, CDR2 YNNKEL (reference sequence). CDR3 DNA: TGTGCCGGCAGCCAACACACAGGGGGTGATGGCTACACCTTC. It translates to CAGSQHTGGDGYTF.

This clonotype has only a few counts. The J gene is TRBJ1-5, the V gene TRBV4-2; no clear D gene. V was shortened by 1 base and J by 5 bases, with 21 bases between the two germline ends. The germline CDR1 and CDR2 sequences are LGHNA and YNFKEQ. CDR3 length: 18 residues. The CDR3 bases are TGTGCCAGCAGCCAAGGGAGGAGTGAAAGGGCAGGATATCAGCCCCAGCATTTT. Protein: CASSQGRSERAGYQPQHF.

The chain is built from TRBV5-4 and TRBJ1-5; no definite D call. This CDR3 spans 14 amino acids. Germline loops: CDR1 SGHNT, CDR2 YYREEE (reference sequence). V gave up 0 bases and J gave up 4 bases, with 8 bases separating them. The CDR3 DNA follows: TGTGCCAGCAGCTTGGGGCCAGCGAATCAGCCCCAGCATTTT. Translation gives CASSLGPANQPQHF.

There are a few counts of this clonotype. In DNA form, the CDR3 reads TGTGCCAGCAGTTACTCGGGGGGGGGCTCCATGAACACTGAAGCTTTCTTT. Translating gives CASSYSGGGSMNTEAFF. The rearrangement uses TRBV6-5 and TRBJ1-1; TRBD1 is a possible D gene (6 bases). With 0 bases removed from V and 0 bases from J, the gap between germline ends came to 14 bases. The CDR3 consists of 17 residues. Germline V gene sequence: CDR1 MNHEY, CDR2 SVGAGI.

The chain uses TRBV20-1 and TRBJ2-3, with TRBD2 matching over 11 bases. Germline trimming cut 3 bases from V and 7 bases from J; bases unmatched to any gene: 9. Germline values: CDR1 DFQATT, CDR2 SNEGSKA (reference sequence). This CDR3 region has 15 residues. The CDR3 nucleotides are TGCAGTGCTAGCAAACTAGCGGGAGCGGGGAATACGCAGTATTTT. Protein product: CSASKLAGAGNTQYF.

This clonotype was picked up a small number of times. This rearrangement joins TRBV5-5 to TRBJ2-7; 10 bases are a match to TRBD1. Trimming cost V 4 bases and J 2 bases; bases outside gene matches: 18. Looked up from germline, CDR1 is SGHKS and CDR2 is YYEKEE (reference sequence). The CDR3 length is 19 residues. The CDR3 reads CASSGYRDRGEILTYEQYV. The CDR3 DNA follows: TGTGCCAGCAGCGGGTACCGGGACAGGGGCGAAATTTTAACCTACGAGCAGTACGTC.

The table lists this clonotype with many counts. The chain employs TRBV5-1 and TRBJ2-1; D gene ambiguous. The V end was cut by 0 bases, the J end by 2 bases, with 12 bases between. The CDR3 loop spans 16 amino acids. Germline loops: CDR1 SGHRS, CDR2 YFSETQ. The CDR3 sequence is CASSLGGQAAYNEQFF. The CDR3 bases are TGCGCCAGCAGCTTGGGCGGCCAGGCCGCCTACAATGAGCAGTTCTTC.

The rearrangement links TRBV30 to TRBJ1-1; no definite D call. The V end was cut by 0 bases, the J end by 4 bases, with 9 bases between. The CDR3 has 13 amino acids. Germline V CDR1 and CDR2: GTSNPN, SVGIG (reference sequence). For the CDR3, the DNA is TGTGCCTGGAGTGTGGCGGCCTCCACTGAAGCTTTCTTT. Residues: CAWSVAASTEAFF.

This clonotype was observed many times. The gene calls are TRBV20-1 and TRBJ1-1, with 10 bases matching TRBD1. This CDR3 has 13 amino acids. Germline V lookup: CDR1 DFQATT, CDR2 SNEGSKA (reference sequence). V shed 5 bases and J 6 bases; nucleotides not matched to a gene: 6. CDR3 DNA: TGCAGTGCTGACCGGACAGGGGGGTCTGAAGCTTTCTTT. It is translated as CSADRTGGSEAFF.

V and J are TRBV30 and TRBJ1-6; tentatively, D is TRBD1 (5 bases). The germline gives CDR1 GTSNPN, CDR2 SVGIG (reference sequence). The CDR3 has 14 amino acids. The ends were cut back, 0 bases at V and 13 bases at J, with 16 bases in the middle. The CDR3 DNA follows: TGTGCCTGGAGTGTAAAGGGGAACCCCGGTCCCCTCCACTTT. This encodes CAWSVKGNPGPLHF. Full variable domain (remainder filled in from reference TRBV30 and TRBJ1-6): SQTIHQWPATLVQPVGSPLSLECTVEGTSNPNLYWYRQAAGRGLQLLFYSVGIGQISSEVPQNLSASRPQDRQFILSSKKLLLSDSGFYLCAWSVKGNPGPLHFGNGTRLTVT.

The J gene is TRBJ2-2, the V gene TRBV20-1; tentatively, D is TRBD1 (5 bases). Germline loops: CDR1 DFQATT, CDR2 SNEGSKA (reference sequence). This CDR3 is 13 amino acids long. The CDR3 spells CSTWGENTGELFF. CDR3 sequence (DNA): TGCAGCACTTGGGGCGAGAACACCGGGGAGCTGTTTTTT.

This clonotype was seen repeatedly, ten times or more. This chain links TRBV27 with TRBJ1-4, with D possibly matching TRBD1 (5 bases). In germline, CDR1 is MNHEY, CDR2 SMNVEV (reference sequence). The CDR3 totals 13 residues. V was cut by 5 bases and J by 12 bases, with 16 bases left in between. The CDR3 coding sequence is TGTGCCAGCAGTCGCCCATCCGGGGCCCAACTGTTTTTT. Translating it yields CASSRPSGAQLFF. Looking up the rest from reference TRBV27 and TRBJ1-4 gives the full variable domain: EAQVTQNPRYLITVTGKKLTVTCSQNMNHEYMSWYRQDPGLGLRQIYYSMNVEVTDKGDVPEGYKVSRKEKRNFPLILESPSPNQTSLYFCASSRPSGAQLFFGSGTQLSVL.

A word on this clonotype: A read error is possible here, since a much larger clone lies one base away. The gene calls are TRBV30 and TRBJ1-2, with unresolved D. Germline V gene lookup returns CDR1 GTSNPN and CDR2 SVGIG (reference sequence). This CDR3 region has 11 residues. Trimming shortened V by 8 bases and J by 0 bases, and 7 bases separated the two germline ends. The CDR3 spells CARRANYGYTF. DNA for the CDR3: TGTGCCCGCCGAGCTAACTATGGCTACACCTTC.

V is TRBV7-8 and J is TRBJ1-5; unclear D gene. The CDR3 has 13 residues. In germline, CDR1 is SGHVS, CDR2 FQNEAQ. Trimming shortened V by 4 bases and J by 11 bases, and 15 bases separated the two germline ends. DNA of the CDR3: TGTGCCAGCAGCTCCCGAGGCCAGTTGGCCCAGCATTTT. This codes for CASSSRGQLAQHF.